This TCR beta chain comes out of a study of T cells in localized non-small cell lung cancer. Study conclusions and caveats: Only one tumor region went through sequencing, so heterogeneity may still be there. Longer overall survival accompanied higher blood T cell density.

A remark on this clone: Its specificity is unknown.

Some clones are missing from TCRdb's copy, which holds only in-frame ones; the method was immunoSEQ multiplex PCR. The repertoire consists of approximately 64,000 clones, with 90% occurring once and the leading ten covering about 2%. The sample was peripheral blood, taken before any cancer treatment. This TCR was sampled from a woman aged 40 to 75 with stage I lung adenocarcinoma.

The CDR3 nucleotides read TGTGCCAGCAGCTTAGGGCTGACGGACACCGGGGAGCTGTTTTTT. Protein: CASSLGLTDTGELFF. The genes are TRBV7-3 and TRBJ2-2; D is ambiguous. The germline V gene encodes CDR1 SGHTA and CDR2 FQGTGA. The V end was cut by 2 bases, the J end by 3 bases, with 10 bases between. The CDR3 extends over 15 amino acids.